The clone carrying this TCR beta chain occurred a few times. Its target is unknown. PBMCs were isolated at a quantity of at least 6 million per sample. This entry comes from a study of blood T cells in healthy people across ages. The study, taken as a whole, reports: Researchers judged that diversity estimates from one million T cells fell short of true values.

CDR1 SQVTM and CDR2 ANQGSEA come from the germline V gene. The CDR3 spans 15 residues. V shed 6 bases and J 6 bases; nucleotides not matched to a gene: 12. It was with a sample-barcoded 5' primer and a J-beta primer mix that a second PCR of roughly 6 to 12 cycles was run. The authors tagged each cDNA molecule using a template-switch adaptor with 12 random nucleotides. In TCRdb, the 5' RACE reads were re-called with MiXCR into one record per CDR3 protein. The sample contains some 750,000 distinct CDR3 sequences, roughly 20% of which appear only once. This TCR was sampled from a man in his sixties or seventies in good health. V usage is TRBV29-1 and J usage is TRBJ1-5; TRBD1 agrees at 9 bases. The sequencing input was blood. As DNA, the CDR3 is TGCAGCGTGGGAACGGGACAGGGATTGGGTCAGCCCCAGCATTTT. Its translation is CSVGTGQGLGQPQHF.